This T cell receptor (beta chain) comes out of a study of shared clonotypes between healthy human individuals. Study-wide points: Compared with memory subsets, naive subsets generally had larger estimated richness. Of the naive CD4 clonotypes, roughly 5% were shared across a few donors. Clonotype sharing across donors was expected to vary with sequencing depth.

Points on this clone: The antigen remains unidentified.

CD8 cells regarded as naive lacked CD45RO, were positively chosen for CCR7, and omitted terminally differentiated effector memory CD45RA+ cells. Participating donors were healthy, HIV-negative adults free of recent acute infections or vaccinations. Produced via immunoSEQ multiplex PCR; TCRdb's table is partial and in-frame only. Here the sample spans hundreds of thousands of clones, roughly 95% being singletons. The V and J ends lost 3 bases and 7 bases respectively, with 15 bases between them. CDR1 MGHRA and CDR2 YSYEKL come from the germline V gene. There are 15 residues in the CDR3. This TCR derives from a woman between 25 and 40 years old in good health. The chain links TRBV4-1 to TRBJ2-2; TRBD1 might be the D (7 bases). Sequences were obtained from naive CD8+ T cells sorted from blood. The CDR3 coding sequence is TGCGCCAGCAGCCACGCCAGGGGGGCTGGCGGGGAGCTGTTTTTT. As protein: CASSHARGAGGELFF.